What follows is one T cell receptor beta chain and its context. Participants were aged 18 to 89 years from roughly 25 US areas. Participants reported their clinical history, and cohort assignment relied on those reports. The data were obtained in a study of blood T cell repertoires in COVID-19. Overall study context: From the United States, Italy and Spain came samples of acute and convalescent COVID-19. The analysed material was cDNA or gDNA that came from T cells, B-cell-depleted T cells, or PBMCs.

TCRdb's table, derived via immunoSEQ multiplex PCR, lists solely in-frame clones and lacks some. The table lists around 300,000 clones, around 89% of them singletons. Germline V gene sequence: CDR1 MNHEY, CDR2 SVGAGI. The CDR3 has 15 amino acids. J lost 0 bases, V lost 2 bases, and 4 bases had no gene match. Sequencing was carried out using PBMCs or T cells enriched from blood (not recorded which). The V and J genes are TRBV6-5 and TRBJ2-7, with TRBD2 matching 7 bases. This clonotype was obtained from a woman between 18 and 29 years old with acute COVID-19. CDR3 DNA sequence: TGTGCCAGCAGTTACAGCGGGACTCACTCCTACGAGCAGTACTTC. It codes for CASSYSGTHSYEQYF.